What follows is one T cell receptor (beta chain) and its context. Its antigen is unidentified. This sample was included in a study of identifying expanded T cells in peripheral blood. The CDR3 consists of 13 residues. Trimming cost V 6 bases and J 5 bases; bases outside gene matches: 5. Germline values: CDR1 MNHEY, CDR2 SVGAGI. Study-level points and caveats: Roughly 1.1 clones differed between technical replicates, versus 16.4 and 19 over time. Roughly 2-week clone count variance significantly increased as total template count grew.

During the collection period, no donor immune events like infections were recorded. Repertoires were generated with immunoSEQ multiplex PCR, while TCRdb's copy carries only in-frame clones and drops some. The data contain tens of thousands of clones, around four fifths of them singletons. J is TRBJ1-2 and V is TRBV6-5; 8 bases are a match to TRBD1. Sequencing was done on a sample of blood. This TCR was sampled from a person aged 18 to 75 in good health. The CDR3 loop reads CASRGTGGYGYTF. CDR3 nucleotides: TGTGCCAGCAGAGGGACAGGCGGTTATGGCTACACCTTC.